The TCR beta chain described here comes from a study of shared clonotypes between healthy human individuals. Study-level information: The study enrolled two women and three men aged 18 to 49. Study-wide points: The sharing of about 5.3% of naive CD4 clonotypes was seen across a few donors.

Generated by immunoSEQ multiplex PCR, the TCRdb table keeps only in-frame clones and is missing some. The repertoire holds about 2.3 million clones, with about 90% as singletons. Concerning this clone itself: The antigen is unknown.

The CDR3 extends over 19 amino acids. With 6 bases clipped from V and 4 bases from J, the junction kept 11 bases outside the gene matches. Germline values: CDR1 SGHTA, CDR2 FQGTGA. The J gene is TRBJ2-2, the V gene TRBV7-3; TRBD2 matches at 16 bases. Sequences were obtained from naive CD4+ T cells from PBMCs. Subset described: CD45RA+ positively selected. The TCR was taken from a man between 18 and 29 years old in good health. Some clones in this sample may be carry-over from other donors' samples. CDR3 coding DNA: TGTGCCAGCAGTCCCCAGGGACTAGCGGGAGGGGTAGGCACCGGGGAGCTGTTTTTT. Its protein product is CASSPQGLAGGVGTGELFF.